The 3 T cell receptor beta chains below were found in one sample sequenced in a study of control samples from healthy donors and cancer patients (dated by TCRdb to the early 2020s). Library preparation used the immunoSEQ multiplex PCR assay. This immuneACCESS table, as held by TCRdb, lists in-frame sequences with V and J called but not all clones. Of the missing ones, under half trace to an unresolved V gene in checked studies; the others have no known cause. This sample is represented by over 200,000 clones; more than 65% of them were singletons. Less than 15% of the sample is in the top ten clones. Specimen: PBMCs. The origin of the receptors is a woman aged 60-75 years with lung cancer.

Points on this clone: This specimen includes other DNA sequences encoding the same CDR3. The gene calls are TRBV28 and TRBJ1-5; D ambiguous. CDR1 and CDR2 from the germline V gene are MDHEN and SYDVKM. The CDR3 is 12 residues long. The ends were cut back, 5 bases at V and 7 bases at J, with 9 bases in the middle. CDR3 sequence (DNA): TGTGCCAGCAGTCCCGCGGGGCAGCCCCAGCATTTT. It codes for CASSPAGQPQHF.

This clone was found once. The chain couples TRBV28 to TRBJ2-5; 8 bases are shared with TRBD1. Germline-derived CDR1 and CDR2 are MDHEN and SYDVKM. J gave up 5 bases and V 2 bases, and 7 bases lay outside the gene matches. The CDR3 runs 15 residues. For the CDR3, the DNA is TGTGCCAGCAGTTTACCCGGACAGGGTGAGGAGACCCAGTACTTC. Protein product: CASSLPGQGEETQYF.

The chain couples TRBV3-1 (or the pseudogene TRBV3-2) to TRBJ1-6; perhaps TRBD1 as D (5 bases). The CDR3 has 13 amino acids. V lost 8 bases and J 7 bases, leaving 12 bases between the germline ends. CDR1 is LGHDT, CDR2 YNNKEL, per germline (reference sequence). CDR3 sequence (DNA): TGTGCCAGCGAGGGACGTTCAAATTCACCCCTCCACTTT. Its translation is CASEGRSNSPLHF.